The 22 T cell receptor beta chains given below trace back to one sample, sequenced in a study of technical replicates of blood from several donors. Here immunoSEQ multiplex PCR was the method, and the copy in TCRdb shows in-frame clones only, minus some. This sample has under 85,000 clones; around 87% occur once, and the top ten carry 4% to 5.5%. Sequencing used PBMCs. The source of these receptors is a human donor in good health. Some clones in this sample may be carry-over from other donors' samples.

The chain combines TRBV11-2 with TRBJ2-5; 8 nucleotides line up with TRBD2. V lost 0 bases, J lost 2 bases, and 5 bases stayed unmatched. Germline V gene sequence: CDR1 SGHAT, CDR2 FQNNGV. The CDR3 is 16 amino acids. DNA of the CDR3: TGTGCCAGCAGCTTAGAAGAGCGCGGGGGGCAAGAGACCCAGTACTTC. This encodes CASSLEERGGQETQYF. The full variable domain, with the rest looked up from reference TRBV11-2 and TRBJ2-5, is EAGVAQSPRYKIIEKRQSVAFWCNPISGHATLYWYQQILGQGPKLLIQFQNNGVVDDSQLPKDRFSAERLKGVDSTLKIQPAKLEDSAVYLCASSLEERGGQETQYFGPGTRLLVL.

The chain couples TRBV7-3 to TRBJ2-1; 10 nucleotides align to TRBD2. With V trimmed by 3 bases and J by 9 bases, 5 bases remained unmatched. The CDR3 is 14 residues long. Looked up from germline, CDR1 is SGHTA and CDR2 is FQGTGA. The CDR3 region has the DNA TGTGCCAGCAGCTTGGCTAGCGGGAGTAGTGAGCAGTTCTTC. The encoded protein is CASSLASGSSEQFF.

The chain is built from TRBV5-4 and TRBJ2-2; TRBD2 aligns across 11 bases. This CDR3 comprises 17 residues. Germline trimming cut 4 bases from V and 3 bases from J; bases unmatched to any gene: 8. Germline CDR1 SGHNT, CDR2 YYREEE (reference sequence). DNA of the CDR3: TGTGCCAGCAGCCCCAGTAGCGGGGGGGCTTACACCGGGGAGCTGTTTTTT. Translation: CASSPSSGGAYTGELFF.

V and J are TRBV7-9 and TRBJ2-2; D unclear. Germline CDR1 is SEHNR and CDR2 is FQNEAQ (reference sequence). The CDR3 has 13 residues. Trimming removed 4 bases from V and 7 bases from J, with 10 bases in between. The CDR3 region has the DNA TGTGCCAGCAGCTCCGATCCGGGCGGGGAGCTGTTTTTT. Protein product: CASSSDPGGELFF.

This chain uses TRBV6-5 with TRBJ2-7; the D gene is possibly TRBD1 (7 bases). The CDR3 consists of 14 residues. Germline V lookup: CDR1 MNHEY, CDR2 SVGAGI. Between the trimmed V and J ends, which lost 7 bases and 0 bases, there was a span of 13 bases. CDR3: CASKPGGSSYEQYF. The CDR3 DNA follows: TGTGCCAGCAAACCAGGGGGGAGCTCCTACGAGCAGTACTTC.

This clone was observed a single time. The chain combines TRBV9 with TRBJ1-4; tentative D call: TRBD1 (5 bases). CDR1 is SGDLS, CDR2 YYNGEE, per germline. This CDR3 is 14 amino acids long. Trimming left V 4 bases short and J 6 bases short, with 13 bases between. CDR3 nucleotide sequence: TGTGCCAGCAGCACCCAGGGAGGCGATGAAAAACTGTTTTTT. Protein: CASSTQGGDEKLFF.

This clone has a handful of counts. V gene TRBV7-2 combines with J gene TRBJ2-1, with TRBD2 as a possible D gene (6 bases). Trimming removed 5 bases from V and 7 bases from J, with 27 bases in between. There are 18 residues in the CDR3. Germline V CDR1 and CDR2: SGHTA, FQGNSA. The chain's CDR3 is CASSPRGSFEPGGNEQFF. The CDR3 region has the DNA TGTGCCAGCAGCCCGCGCGGGTCCTTCGAACCCGGAGGGAATGAGCAGTTCTTC. The whole variable domain, filled in from reference TRBV7-2 and TRBJ2-1, reads GAGVSQSPSNKVTEKGKDVELRCDPISGHTALYWYRQSLGQGLEFLIYFQGNSAPDKSGLPSDRFSAERTGGSVSTLTIQRTQQEDSAVYLCASSPRGSFEPGGNEQFFGPGTRLTVL.

The chain carries TRBV5-1 and TRBJ1-4, with D possibly TRBD1 on 6 matching bases. V gave up 2 bases and J gave up 7 bases, with 15 bases separating them. The CDR3 contains 15 residues. Looked up from germline, CDR1 is SGHRS and CDR2 is YFSETQ. CDR3 bases: TGCGCCAGCAGCTTAGTTTGGGGGCTGGGTGAAAAACTGTTTTTT. Protein: CASSLVWGLGEKLFF.

The CDR3 coding sequence is TGCGCCAGCAGCTGGAGTGGGGAGGCTAATGAAAAACTGTTTTTT. Translating gives CASSWSGEANEKLFF. The rearrangement links TRBV5-1 to TRBJ1-4, with D uncertain. The CDR3 consists of 15 residues. V lost 3 bases and J 3 bases, leaving 12 bases between the germline ends. The germline CDR1 and CDR2 sequences are SGHRS and YFSETQ. The entire variable domain, with the rest obtained from reference TRBV5-1 and TRBJ1-4, is as follows: KAGVTQTPRYLIKTRGQQVTLSCSPISGHRSVSWYQQTPGQGLQFLFEYFSETQRNKGNFPGRFSGRQFSNSRSEMNVSTLELGDSALYLCASSWSGEANEKLFFGSGTQLSVL.

The chain has TRBV7-2 and TRBJ2-3, with no clear D. The CDR3 extends over 15 amino acids. V shed 4 bases and J shed 2 bases, with 13 bases lying between them. The V gene's germline CDR1 is SGHTA and CDR2 FQGNSA. The CDR3, as DNA: TGTGCCAGCAGCTCCCCCATTTGGGCCACAGATACGCAGTATTTT. Protein: CASSSPIWATDTQYF.

This chain joins TRBV7-2 and TRBJ1-2; unclear D gene. Trimming pared 5 bases from V and 4 bases from J, leaving 17 bases between. Germline loops: CDR1 SGHTA, CDR2 FQGNSA. The CDR3 length is 15 residues. In DNA form, the CDR3 reads TGTGCCAGCAGCAGGCCCCGAGGGATGAGCTATGGCTACACCTTC. It translates to CASSRPRGMSYGYTF.

The chain carries TRBV7-2 and TRBJ2-1, with TRBD2 identical over 7 bases. J was trimmed by 5 bases and V by 1 base; bases with no gene match: 5. CDR1 and CDR2 from the germline V gene are SGHTA and FQGNSA. This CDR3 spans 15 amino acids. In DNA form, the CDR3 reads TGTGCCAGCAGCTTAGAGGCTAGCGGCAACAATGAGCAGTTCTTC. Translation gives CASSLEASGNNEQFF.

This rearrangement joins TRBV9 to TRBJ1-3; TRBD1 is a possible D gene (6 bases). Per the germline V gene, CDR1 is SGDLS and CDR2 is YYNGEE. The germline V and J ends were trimmed by 2 bases and 2 bases, with 11 bases remaining between them. The CDR3 has 15 amino acids. The CDR3 region is CASSVRTAPGNTIYF. The CDR3 coding sequence is TGTGCCAGCAGCGTGAGGACAGCCCCTGGAAACACCATATATTTT.

The table lists this clone with a count of one. V usage is TRBV27 and J usage is TRBJ1-6; no definite D call. CDR3 length: 15 amino acids. Between the trimmed V and J ends, which lost 5 bases and 5 bases, there was a span of 13 bases. Looked up from germline, CDR1 is MNHEY and CDR2 is SMNVEV (reference sequence). The DNA of the CDR3 is TGTGCCAGCAGTCCACTTACCCGGGATAATTCACCCCTCCACTTT. Its protein product is CASSPLTRDNSPLHF.

This clone was seen more than once but under ten times. The chain uses TRBV11-1 and TRBJ2-1; D is perhaps TRBD1 (6 bases). Trimming pared 5 bases from V and 3 bases from J, leaving 17 bases between. This CDR3 region has 16 residues. Germline CDR1 reads SGHAT; CDR2 reads FQDESV (reference sequence). CDR3 bases: TGTGCCAGCAGCCACCAGACAGGCCTGGGCTACAATGAGCAGTTCTTC. Its translation: CASSHQTGLGYNEQFF.

The chain links TRBV6-5 to TRBJ1-2; no reliable D call. V lost 0 bases and J 3 bases, leaving 8 bases between the germline ends. CDR3 length: 14 residues. The germline CDR1 and CDR2 sequences are MNHEY and SVGAGI. CDR3 sequence reads: CASSYSGAHYGYTF. The CDR3 DNA reads TGTGCCAGCAGTTACTCGGGAGCCCACTATGGCTACACCTTC.

V is TRBV2 and J is TRBJ1-2; D perhaps matches TRBD1 (5 bases). The germline V and J ends were trimmed by 2 bases and 6 bases, with 7 bases remaining between them. There are 12 residues in the CDR3. Germline CDR1 and CDR2: SNHLY and FYNNEI. The CDR3, as DNA: TGTGCCAGCAGTGAACCGGGGGATGGCTACACCTTC. This translates into CASSEPGDGYTF.

Only a few counts were recorded for this clone. The genes are TRBV7-2 and TRBJ1-1, with 12 bases identical to TRBD1. The CDR3 loop spans 19 amino acids. Germline V gene data show CDR1 as SGHTA and CDR2 as FQGNSA. V shed 2 bases and J 4 bases; nucleotides not matched to a gene: 14. The CDR3 is CASSLNPAGTGGARTEAFF. CDR3 nucleotide sequence: TGTGCCAGCAGCTTAAACCCCGCCGGGACAGGGGGCGCCCGCACTGAAGCTTTCTTT.

Concerning this clone itself: The sample has other DNA sequences that encode this CDR3 too. The V gene is TRBV7-9, the J gene TRBJ1-2; D gene uncertain. Trimming stripped 1 base from V and 2 bases from J, with 5 bases between. This CDR3 has 13 residues. The germline CDR1 and CDR2 sequences are SEHNR and FQNEAQ (reference sequence). CDR3 protein: CASSLGLNYGYTF. The CDR3 bases are TGTGCCAGCAGCTTAGGACTGAACTATGGCTACACCTTC. Filled out from reference TRBV7-9 and TRBJ1-2, the complete variable domain reads DTGVSQNPRHKITKRGQNVTFRCDPISEHNRLYWYRQTLGQGPEFLTYFQNEAQLEKSRLLSDRFSAERPKGSFSTLEIQRTEQGDSAMYLCASSLGLNYGYTFGSGTRLTVV.

This chain connects TRBV4-3 to TRBJ1-2; D gene ambiguous. Per the germline V gene, CDR1 is LGHNA and CDR2 is YSLEER. Trimming took off 0 bases at V and 5 bases at J, with 10 bases between the two ends. The CDR3 is 14 residues long. The CDR3 sequence: CASSQEQLKYGYTF. The CDR3 nucleotides read TGCGCCAGCAGCCAAGAACAGCTAAAGTATGGCTACACCTTC.

J is TRBJ2-1 and V is TRBV30; 11 nucleotides line up with TRBD1. V lost 5 bases, J lost 5 bases, and 2 bases stayed unmatched. The CDR3 length is 13 residues. CDR1 and CDR2 (germline): GTSNPN, SVGIG (reference sequence). The DNA of the CDR3 is TGTGCCTGGGGGACAGGGGGTCACAATGAGCAGTTCTTC. Amino acids: CAWGTGGHNEQFF.

This clone has a single count. The chain employs TRBV4-1 and TRBJ2-3; D is perhaps TRBD2 (6 bases). The germline V gene has CDR1 MGHRA and CDR2 YSYEKL. CDR3 length equals 13 residues. V was cut by 2 bases and J by 9 bases, with 12 bases left in between. The CDR3 here is CASSQTGVLTQYF. CDR3 sequence (DNA): TGCGCCAGCAGCCAAACGGGAGTTTTGACGCAGTATTTT.